The 21 T cell receptor beta chains given below trace back to one sample, sequenced in a study of regulatory dendritic cells for organ transplantation. Assay: immunoSEQ multiplex PCR; the TCRdb copy retains only in-frame clones and omits some. The profile shows roughly 27,000 clones, 75% to 80% of them singletons. The sequenced material came from memory CD4+ T cells from blood. Subset defined: CD45RO+ memory T cells. These receptors all come from a human donor in good health.

This chain connects TRBV19 to TRBJ1-2; 7 bases are a match to TRBD1. Unmatched junction bases numbered 7, after V lost 6 bases and J lost 6 bases. Germline-derived CDR1 and CDR2 are LNHDA and SQIVND (reference sequence). The CDR3 is made up of 13 amino acids. The CDR3, as DNA: TGTGCCAGTAGGACGACAGGGACCCATGGCTACACCTTC. Encoded protein: CASRTTGTHGYTF.

The rearrangement links TRBV19 to TRBJ1-4; a weak D match, TRBD1 (5 bases). Trimming pared 1 base from V and 9 bases from J, leaving 12 bases between. CDR1 is LNHDA, CDR2 SQIVND, per germline (reference sequence). There are 14 residues in the CDR3. The DNA for the CDR3 is TGTGCCAGTAGTATAGCCGGGGGAGTCCAAAAACTGTTTTTT. Translated: CASSIAGGVQKLFF.

Note on this clone: One end of the junction fails to match germline, which may point to a read error. J is TRBJ2-2 and V is TRBV7-7, with 7 bases that match TRBD2. Germline CDR1 reads SSHAT; CDR2 reads FNYEAQ (reference sequence). There are 17 residues in the CDR3. CDR3: CASSLDNGGSRTGELFF. The CDR3 DNA reads as TGTGCTAGCAGCTTAGACAACGGCGGGAGTCGAACCGGGGAGCTGTTTTTT.

This chain uses TRBV7-2 with TRBJ2-5; 9 bases align to TRBD2. Germline V gene data show CDR1 as SGHTA and CDR2 as FQGNSA. After removal of 2 bases from V and 5 bases from J, the junction contained 6 bases not matched to a gene. The CDR3 runs 15 residues. CDR3 sequence (DNA): TGTGCCAGCAGCTTATCCCTAGCGGGGTTGGAGACCCAGTACTTC. It yields the protein CASSLSLAGLETQYF.

The chain has TRBV7-6 and TRBJ1-1, with 7 nucleotides matching TRBD1. This CDR3 has 15 residues. V dropped 0 bases and J dropped 3; count of bases not matched to a gene: 4. Germline CDR1 and CDR2: SGHVS and FNYEAQ. The CDR3 DNA sequence: TGTGCCAGCAGCTTAGCTCAGGGGGGAGACACTGAAGCTTTCTTT. It encodes CASSLAQGGDTEAFF.

This chain uses TRBV9 with TRBJ2-2, with 9 bases that match TRBD1. CDR3 length: 15 residues. The germline V gene has CDR1 SGDLS and CDR2 YYNGEE. V lost 0 bases to trimming and J lost 9 bases; unmatched junction nucleotides: 6. The CDR3 here is CASSVAGTGHRELFF. The CDR3 nucleotides read TGTGCCAGCAGCGTAGCTGGGACAGGGCATAGGGAGCTGTTTTTT.

Comments on this clone: Germline is not matched at one junction end, which may reflect a read error. The V call is TRBV2, the J call TRBJ2-4; D not resolved. Germline CDR1 and CDR2: SNHLY and FYNNEI. The CDR3 extends over 17 amino acids. DNA for the CDR3: TGTGCCAGCAGCGAAGACCCTGCCGGGTCCTTGAAAAACATTCAGTACTTC. This sequence encodes CASSEDPAGSLKNIQYF.

This clone was picked up a small number of times. The chain uses TRBV2 and TRBJ2-7; TRBD2 matches 7 bases. This CDR3 comprises 10 residues. CDR1 SNHLY and CDR2 FYNNEI come from the germline V gene. The ends lost 8 bases at V and 6 bases at J; junction bases unmatched: 1. The CDR3 sequence: CASGEGEQYF. CDR3 in DNA: TGTGCCAGCGGGGAGGGCGAGCAGTACTTC.

The gene calls are TRBV2 and TRBJ2-7, with D perhaps TRBD1 (5 bases). The CDR3 extends over 14 amino acids. V lost 3 bases and J lost 0, with 9 bases in between. The V gene's germline CDR1 is SNHLY and CDR2 FYNNEI. The CDR3 nucleotides are TGTGCCAGCAGTGAGCAGGGCAACTCCTACGAGCAGTACTTC. Protein: CASSEQGNSYEQYF. Filled out from reference TRBV2 and TRBJ2-7, the complete variable domain reads EPEVTQTPSHQVTQMGQEVILRCVPISNHLYFYWYRQILGQKVEFLVSFYNNEISEKSEIFDDQFSVERPDGSNFTLKIRSTKLEDSAMYFCASSEQGNSYEQYFGPGTRLTVT.

In its sample, this clone was seen a few times. J is TRBJ2-7 and V is TRBV6-1, with TRBD1 as a possible D gene (6 bases). This CDR3 region has 14 residues. Looked up from germline, CDR1 is MNHNS and CDR2 is SASEGT. The V end was cut by 2 bases, the J end by 3 bases, with 11 bases between. CDR3 DNA sequence: TGTGCCAGCAGTGAACCAGTAGGGGGCTACGAGCAGTACTTC. It translates to CASSEPVGGYEQYF.

This chain joins TRBV6-6 and TRBJ2-1, with D possibly being TRBD2 (6 bases). Germline loops: CDR1 MNHNY, CDR2 SVGAGI (reference sequence). The CDR3 totals 13 residues. Trimming removed 7 bases from V and 9 bases from J, with 16 bases in between. The CDR3 sequence: CASKETSFSEQFF. The CDR3 DNA reads as TGTGCCAGCAAAGAGACTAGTTTTAGTGAGCAGTTCTTC.

The chain couples TRBV9 to TRBJ1-6; D might be TRBD1 (6 bases). The CDR3 has 16 amino acids. V lost 0 bases, J lost 6 bases, and 13 bases lay in between. Germline V gene sequence: CDR1 SGDLS, CDR2 YYNGEE. The CDR3 reads CASSVGGTRGNSPLHF. As DNA, the CDR3 is TGTGCCAGCAGCGTAGGGGGAACCAGGGGTAATTCACCCCTCCACTTT.

The chain links TRBV7-3 to TRBJ1-1; D not resolved. The CDR3 covers 15 residues. Trimming pared 5 bases from V and 1 base from J, leaving 14 bases between. Germline V gives CDR1 SGHTA, CDR2 FQGTGA. CDR3 sequence: CASSRGPMENTEAFF. CDR3 DNA sequence: TGTGCCAGCAGCCGAGGCCCTATGGAGAACACTGAAGCTTTCTTT.

The V gene is TRBV7-2, the J gene TRBJ2-3; D is possibly TRBD2 (6 bases). V lost 1 base, J lost 8 bases, and 16 bases lay in between. This CDR3 has 15 amino acids. CDR1 is SGHTA, CDR2 FQGNSA, per germline. The CDR3 loop is CASSLDYGRSGTQYF. The CDR3, as DNA: TGTGCCAGCAGCTTAGACTACGGGAGATCCGGTACGCAGTATTTT.

This chain joins TRBV2 and TRBJ2-3; 10 bases align to TRBD2. The V and J ends lost 7 bases and 5 bases, in that order; junction bases with no gene match: 9. The CDR3 is 15 residues long. Germline CDR1 SNHLY, CDR2 FYNNEI. This CDR3 reads CASNAAGGRGDTQYF. The CDR3 nucleotides are TGTGCCAGCAACGCAGCGGGGGGGCGTGGAGATACGCAGTATTTT. The complete variable domain, with remaining parts taken from reference TRBV2 and TRBJ2-3, reads EPEVTQTPSHQVTQMGQEVILRCVPISNHLYFYWYRQILGQKVEFLVSFYNNEISEKSEIFDDQFSVERPDGSNFTLKIRSTKLEDSAMYFCASNAAGGRGDTQYFGPGTRLTVL.

This clone showed up just a few times. This chain links TRBV18 with TRBJ1-2; no firm D call. The CDR3 extends over 16 amino acids. V was pared by 0 bases and J by 4 bases, with 15 bases between. The germline CDR1 and CDR2 sequences are KGHSH and LQKENI. The DNA for the CDR3 is TGTGCCAGCTCACCACCGGGCGAGTACGATGCCTATGGCTACACCTTC. Translating gives CASSPPGEYDAYGYTF.

The chain carries TRBV2 and TRBJ1-1; D gene uncertain. The V end was cut by 6 bases, the J end by 1 base, with 9 bases between. This CDR3 region has 13 residues. Germline V gene lookup returns CDR1 SNHLY and CDR2 FYNNEI. This chain's CDR3 is CASRRAENTEAFF. For the CDR3, the DNA is TGTGCCAGCAGAAGGGCAGAGAACACTGAAGCTTTCTTT. Based on the CDR3 plus reference TRBV2 and TRBJ1-1, the full variable domain is EPEVTQTPSHQVTQMGQEVILRCVPISNHLYFYWYRQILGQKVEFLVSFYNNEISEKSEIFDDQFSVERPDGSNFTLKIRSTKLEDSAMYFCASRRAENTEAFFGQGTRLTVV.

The V gene is TRBV5-8, the J gene TRBJ1-1; possibly TRBD1 for D (6 bases). V was clipped by 4 bases and J by 6 bases, with 16 bases between them. The CDR3 runs to 14 residues. Germline V gives CDR1 SGHTS, CDR2 YDEGEE. The CDR3 region is CASSRGWGAAEAFF. DNA of the CDR3: TGTGCCAGCAGCCGGGGGTGGGGGGCGGCTGAAGCTTTCTTT.

The chain joins TRBV7-2 to TRBJ1-1, with D maybe TRBD1 (5 bases). Germline V lookup: CDR1 SGHTA, CDR2 FQGNSA. The CDR3 contains 19 residues. Trimming pared 2 bases from V and 0 bases from J, leaving 22 bases between. CDR3 region: CASSLQVLRDPYMNTEAFF. CDR3 coding DNA: TGTGCCAGCAGCTTACAAGTCCTCCGGGACCCATACATGAACACTGAAGCTTTCTTT. Full variable domain (outside the CDR3, taken from reference TRBV7-2 and TRBJ1-1): GAGVSQSPSNKVTEKGKDVELRCDPISGHTALYWYRQSLGQGLEFLIYFQGNSAPDKSGLPSDRFSAERTGGSVSTLTIQRTQQEDSAVYLCASSLQVLRDPYMNTEAFFGQGTRLTVV.

This chain links TRBV4-3 with TRBJ2-5; 7 bases align to TRBD1. This CDR3 comprises 15 residues. J lost 5 bases, V lost 2 bases, and 8 bases had no gene match. Germline assignment: CDR1 LGHNA and CDR2 YSLEER. DNA of the CDR3: TGCGCCAGCAGCCAAAAAACAGGGGAATGGGAGACCCAGTACTTC. This codes for CASSQKTGEWETQYF.

The chain is built from TRBV5-4 and TRBJ2-7; 8 bases are a match to TRBD2. Germline V gene lookup returns CDR1 SGHNT and CDR2 YYREEE (reference sequence). The ends lost 5 bases at V and 3 bases at J; junction bases unmatched: 13. The CDR3 extends over 16 amino acids. CDR3 in amino acids: CASSRKGGTRDYEQYF. The CDR3, as DNA: TGTGCCAGCAGTCGAAAGGGGGGGACTAGGGACTACGAGCAGTACTTC. The variable domain in full, completed from reference TRBV5-4 and TRBJ2-7, reads ETGVTQSPTHLIKTRGQQVTLRCSSQSGHNTVSWYQQALGQGPQFIFQYYREEENGRGNFPPRFSGLQFPNYSSELNVNALELDDSALYLCASSRKGGTRDYEQYFGPGTRLTVT.